Each of the 29 T cell receptor beta chains below was sequenced from the same sample in a study of blood T cell repertoires in COVID-19. The data were produced by immunoSEQ multiplex PCR, yet TCRdb's version contains in-frame clones alone and is incomplete. The sample has about 500,000 clones; 87% are singletons. The sequenced sample consisted of PBMCs or T cells enriched from blood (not recorded which). Receptors originate from a woman between 18 and 30 years old who had recovered from COVID-19.

This chain links TRBV30 with TRBJ2-6; D may be TRBD1 (5 bases). V was cut by 4 bases and J by 1 base, with 11 bases left in between. The CDR3 has 15 amino acids. Germline V CDR1 and CDR2: GTSNPN, SVGIG (reference sequence). The CDR3 region has the DNA TGTGCCTGGAAAGATAGGGGTTCTGGGGCCAACGTCCTGACTTTC. Amino acid sequence: CAWKDRGSGANVLTF.

The chain uses TRBV3-1 (or the pseudogene TRBV3-2) and TRBJ2-3; D gene ambiguous. V lost 1 base to trimming and J lost 0 bases, with 11 bases between them. The CDR3 is 16 amino acids. The germline CDR1 and CDR2 sequences are LGHDT and YNNKEL (reference sequence). The CDR3: CASSQVPSASTDTQYF. DNA of the CDR3: TGTGCCAGCAGCCAAGTACCGAGTGCTAGCACAGATACGCAGTATTTT.

CDR3 region: CASRLDREVPEAFF. CDR3 coding DNA: TGCGCCAGCAGACTAGACAGGGAAGTCCCTGAAGCTTTCTTT. The rearrangement links TRBV5-1 to TRBJ1-1; 7 bases agree with TRBD1. The CDR3 totals 14 residues. After removal of 5 bases from V and 6 bases from J, the junction contained 10 bases not matched to a gene. Germline V gives CDR1 SGHRS, CDR2 YFSETQ.

The chain is built from TRBV29-1 and TRBJ1-1, with a tentative D call TRBD1 (5 bases). CDR3 length equals 13 residues. V was shortened by 4 bases and J by 5 bases, with 14 bases between the two germline ends. Germline CDR1 SQVTM, CDR2 ANQGSEA. This CDR3 is CSVAGRVGTEAFF. The DNA of the CDR3 is TGCAGCGTTGCAGGCAGGGTGGGGACTGAAGCTTTCTTT. Full variable domain (rest looked up from reference TRBV29-1 and TRBJ1-1): SAVISQKPSRDICQRGTSLTIQCQVDSQVTMMFWYRQQPGQSLTLIATANQGSEATYESGFVIDKFPISRPNLTFSTLTVSNMSPEDSSIYLCSVAGRVGTEAFFGQGTRLTVV.

The rearrangement joins TRBV6-5 to TRBJ1-1, with TRBD1 matching 8 bases. The CDR3 length is 14 residues. Germline assignment: CDR1 MNHEY and CDR2 SVGAGI. The J segment lost 2 bases and the V segment lost 8 bases, leaving 7 bases of the junction unmatched. The CDR3 reads CASLPRGRNTEAFF. The CDR3 bases are TGTGCCAGCCTACCCAGGGGGCGCAACACTGAAGCTTTCTTT.

The CDR3 DNA sequence: TGTGCCAGTAGCCCCAGGGGACAGAACACTGAAGCTTTCTTT. Amino acid sequence: CASSPRGQNTEAFF. This sequence joins TRBV19 and TRBJ1-1, with D possibly being TRBD1 (6 bases). Germline V gene lookup returns CDR1 LNHDA and CDR2 SQIVND (reference sequence). Trimming took 6 bases from V and 1 from J, leaving 12 bases between them. CDR3 length equals 14 residues.

The V and J genes are TRBV18 and TRBJ1-5; D remains ambiguous. Trimming took off 5 bases at V and 3 bases at J, with 11 bases between the two ends. The CDR3 totals 14 residues. Per the germline V gene, CDR1 is KGHSH and CDR2 is LQKENI. The CDR3 DNA is TGTGCCAGCTCAAGCTCAAACCCCAATCAGCCCCAGCATTTT. It is translated as CASSSSNPNQPQHF.

V usage is TRBV29-1 and J usage is TRBJ1-4, with 7 nucleotides matching TRBD1. The J segment lost 5 bases and the V segment lost 7 bases, leaving 4 bases of the junction unmatched. The CDR3 covers 12 residues. CDR1 and CDR2 from the germline V gene are SQVTM and ANQGSEA. CDR3 loop: CSAGQANEKLFF. The CDR3 nucleotides read TGCAGCGCTGGACAGGCGAATGAAAAACTGTTTTTT.

The chain couples TRBV6-4 to TRBJ2-6; a weak D match, TRBD1 (6 bases). The CDR3 consists of 18 residues. V was cut by 8 bases and J by 0 bases, with 20 bases left in between. The germline V gene has CDR1 MRHNA and CDR2 SNTAGT. In DNA form, the CDR3 reads TGTGCCAGCCAGGGAATAGGACAGACGAGCTCTGGGGCCAACGTCCTGACTTTC. Translating it yields CASQGIGQTSSGANVLTF.

This clone was seen just once. V and J are TRBV19 and TRBJ1-3; D is ambiguous. The CDR3 has 14 amino acids. From germline, CDR1 is LNHDA and CDR2 SQIVND (reference sequence). Between the trimmed V and J ends, which lost 3 bases and 0 bases, there was a span of 6 bases. The CDR3 sequence: CASSMGVSGNTIYF. The CDR3 DNA follows: TGTGCCAGTAGTATGGGAGTCTCTGGAAACACCATATATTTT.

The CDR3 sequence is CASSPGGATNEKLFF. The CDR3 DNA sequence: TGTGCCAGCAGCCCCGGCGGAGCAACTAATGAAAAACTGTTTTTT. The rearrangement joins TRBV3-1 (or the pseudogene TRBV3-2) to TRBJ1-4; no firm D call. The CDR3 is 15 residues long. The V end was cut by 4 bases, the J end by 0 bases, with 9 bases between. Germline-derived CDR1 and CDR2 are LGHDT and YNNKEL (reference sequence).

V usage is TRBV14 and J usage is TRBJ1-1; D uncertain. V was trimmed by 1 base and J by 3 bases, leaving 6 bases between them. The CDR3 has 13 residues. The germline V gene encodes CDR1 SGHDN and CDR2 FVKESK. The CDR3 DNA reads TGTGCCAGCAGCCAAGGGGCCTACACTGAAGCTTTCTTT. This gives the protein CASSQGAYTEAFF.

The chain uses TRBV7-9 and TRBJ1-2; 8 nucleotides line up with TRBD1. This CDR3 comprises 13 residues. The germline gives CDR1 SEHNR, CDR2 FQNEAQ (reference sequence). Germline trimming cut 1 base from V and 8 bases from J; bases unmatched to any gene: 3. The CDR3 here is CASSLGTGRGYTF. The CDR3 DNA reads as TGTGCCAGCAGCTTAGGGACAGGGAGAGGCTACACCTTC. Filled out from reference TRBV7-9 and TRBJ1-2, the complete variable domain reads DTGVSQNPRHKITKRGQNVTFRCDPISEHNRLYWYRQTLGQGPEFLTYFQNEAQLEKSRLLSDRFSAERPKGSFSTLEIQRTEQGDSAMYLCASSLGTGRGYTFGSGTRLTVV.

This sequence joins TRBV30 and TRBJ2-6, with 8 bases lining up with TRBD1. Germline CDR1 is GTSNPN and CDR2 is SVGIG (reference sequence). CDR3 length equals 16 residues. With V trimmed by 4 bases and J by 2 bases, 7 bases remained unmatched. The CDR3 sequence is CAWKTTGVTGANVLTF. The DNA of the CDR3 is TGTGCCTGGAAAACGACAGGGGTAACTGGGGCCAACGTCCTGACTTTC.

This chain connects TRBV5-1 to TRBJ1-2; 9 bases match TRBD1. Germline CDR1 SGHRS, CDR2 YFSETQ. V trimming: 0 bases; J trimming: 6 bases; junction bases outside the gene matches: 9. The CDR3 consists of 16 residues. The CDR3 sequence is CASSLAGQGHGDGYTF. DNA of the CDR3: TGCGCCAGCAGCTTGGCCGGACAGGGGCATGGGGATGGCTACACCTTC. The variable domain in full, with the rest retrieved from reference TRBV5-1 and TRBJ1-2, is KAGVTQTPRYLIKTRGQQVTLSCSPISGHRSVSWYQQTPGQGLQFLFEYFSETQRNKGNFPGRFSGRQFSNSRSEMNVSTLELGDSALYLCASSLAGQGHGDGYTFGSGTRLTVV.

On this clone itself: The same CDR3 arises from other DNA sequences in this sample as well. The chain employs TRBV4-1 and TRBJ2-3; 8 bases agree with TRBD2. The CDR3 length is 15 residues. Germline trimming cut 2 bases from V and 0 bases from J; bases unmatched to any gene: 1. Per the germline V gene, CDR1 is MGHRA and CDR2 is YSYEKL. The CDR3 DNA follows: TGCGCCAGCAGCCAATTAGCGGGGAGCACAGATACGCAGTATTTT. The encoded protein is CASSQLAGSTDTQYF.

J is TRBJ1-1 and V is TRBV6-5; D not resolved. V dropped 7 bases and J dropped 3 bases, with 12 bases sitting between them. Germline lookup yields CDR1 MNHEY and CDR2 SVGAGI. The CDR3 totals 13 residues. The CDR3 coding sequence is TGTGCCAGCATTAGAGGATTGGACACTGAAGCTTTCTTT. This translates into CASIRGLDTEAFF.

This clone came up many times. This sample includes further DNA sequences coding for the same CDR3. This chain links TRBV2 with TRBJ2-7, with TRBD1 matching 8 bases. Per germline, CDR1 SNHLY and CDR2 FYNNEI. Germline trimming cut 11 bases from V and 3 bases from J; bases unmatched to any gene: 6. CDR3 length equals 12 residues. The CDR3 loop reads CAGSGGGYEQYF. The CDR3, as DNA: TGTGCCGGGTCAGGGGGCGGCTACGAGCAGTACTTC.

V usage is TRBV2 and J usage is TRBJ1-6; D gene unclear. Germline V gene data show CDR1 as SNHLY and CDR2 as FYNNEI. The germline V and J ends were trimmed by 4 bases and 6 bases, with 13 bases remaining between them. This CDR3 is built from 15 residues. The DNA of the CDR3 is TGTGCCAGCAGTGTCGAGGCAGTTAGTAATTCACCCCTCCACTTT. Amino acids: CASSVEAVSNSPLHF.

The rearrangement links TRBV11-2 to TRBJ1-4; tentative D call: TRBD1 (6 bases). The CDR3 is 14 residues long. CDR1 is SGHAT, CDR2 FQNNGV, per germline. V was pared by 0 bases and J by 10 bases, with 12 bases between. The CDR3: CASSLDVRGPKLFF. In nucleotides, the CDR3 is TGTGCCAGCAGCTTAGACGTGCGGGGGCCAAAACTGTTTTTT. The complete variable domain, with remaining parts taken from reference TRBV11-2 and TRBJ1-4, reads EAGVAQSPRYKIIEKRQSVAFWCNPISGHATLYWYQQILGQGPKLLIQFQNNGVVDDSQLPKDRFSAERLKGVDSTLKIQPAKLEDSAVYLCASSLDVRGPKLFFGSGTQLSVL.

In DNA form, the CDR3 reads TGCGCCAGCAGCTCCCTACCGGGACAGGGGGAACTGTTTTTT. As protein: CASSSLPGQGELFF. The rearrangement uses TRBV5-1 and TRBJ1-4; the match to TRBD1 covers 11 bases. The V gene end was trimmed by 3 bases and the J gene end by 12 bases; junction bases not matched to a gene: 7. Per germline, CDR1 SGHRS and CDR2 YFSETQ. The CDR3 runs to 14 residues.

The chain uses TRBV19 and TRBJ2-2, with 8 bases that match TRBD1. The length of the CDR3 is 17 residues. The V and J ends lost 5 bases and 4 bases, in that order; junction bases with no gene match: 12. CDR1 LNHDA and CDR2 SQIVND come from the germline V gene (reference sequence). CDR3 in DNA: TGTGCCAGTAGTCCCCAATCGGACAGGGTGGCCACCGGGGAGCTGTTTTTT. Translating gives CASSPQSDRVATGELFF.

This chain joins TRBV28 and TRBJ1-2; 9 bases map to TRBD1. Germline V CDR1 and CDR2: MDHEN, SYDVKM. The ends lost 6 bases at V and 5 bases at J; junction bases unmatched: 13. The CDR3 extends over 16 amino acids. The CDR3: CASRPTGGALGYGYTF. The CDR3 DNA is TGTGCCAGCAGACCAACAGGGGGCGCTCTCGGGTATGGCTACACCTTC.

The chain joins TRBV20-1 to TRBJ2-1; possibly TRBD2 for D (5 bases). The V and J ends lost 7 bases and 5 bases respectively, with 9 bases between them. The CDR3 covers 11 residues. Germline CDR1 is DFQATT and CDR2 is SNEGSKA (reference sequence). In DNA, the CDR3 is TGCAGTGTTTGGAGGAACAATGAGCAGTTCTTC. Translating gives CSVWRNNEQFF.

The V gene is TRBV7-2, the J gene TRBJ1-6, with D possibly TRBD1 on 6 matching bases. Trimming took 7 bases from V and 10 from J, leaving 17 bases between them. Germline CDR1 is SGHTA and CDR2 is FQGNSA. This CDR3 contains 14 residues. In DNA form, the CDR3 reads TGTGCCAGCACGCGCCGCGGGGGGCAGTCACCCCTCCACTTT. This encodes CASTRRGGQSPLHF.

The chain employs TRBV19 and TRBJ1-5; D is undetermined. Germline values: CDR1 LNHDA, CDR2 SQIVND (reference sequence). V lost 0 bases and J lost 3, with 9 bases in between. The CDR3 extends over 15 amino acids. CDR3 region: CASSIDTTVNQPQHF. DNA of the CDR3: TGTGCCAGTAGTATAGATACTACGGTCAATCAGCCCCAGCATTTT.

The rearrangement joins TRBV7-9 to TRBJ1-3; D may be TRBD1 (5 bases). Trimming removed 5 bases at V and 5 bases at J, with 19 bases between. Germline V gives CDR1 SEHNR, CDR2 FQNEAQ (reference sequence). This CDR3 is 16 amino acids long. This CDR3 reads CASSPLGGPIRNTIYF. DNA of the CDR3: TGTGCCAGCAGCCCCCTCGGGGGACCCATTCGAAACACCATATATTTT. Filled out from reference TRBV7-9 and TRBJ1-3, the complete variable domain reads DTGVSQNPRHKITKRGQNVTFRCDPISEHNRLYWYRQTLGQGPEFLTYFQNEAQLEKSRLLSDRFSAERPKGSFSTLEIQRTEQGDSAMYLCASSPLGGPIRNTIYFGEGSWLTVV.

This chain connects TRBV7-2 to TRBJ2-5; 9 bases align to TRBD2. The germline V gene has CDR1 SGHTA and CDR2 FQGNSA. This CDR3 contains 14 residues. V gave up 3 bases and J gave up 5 bases; unmatched junction bases: 4. CDR3 coding DNA: TGTGCCAGCAGCTTGCGGGGGGGCGCGGAGACCCAGTACTTC. This encodes CASSLRGGAETQYF. Filled out from reference TRBV7-2 and TRBJ2-5, the complete variable domain reads GAGVSQSPSNKVTEKGKDVELRCDPISGHTALYWYRQSLGQGLEFLIYFQGNSAPDKSGLPSDRFSAERTGGSVSTLTIQRTQQEDSAVYLCASSLRGGAETQYFGPGTRLLVL.

This clone was observed a single time. J is TRBJ1-5 and V is TRBV6-5, with a possible D match to TRBD1 (5 bases). The CDR3 loop spans 13 amino acids. V lost 5 bases and J lost 7, with 12 bases in between. Per germline, CDR1 MNHEY and CDR2 SVGAGI. In nucleotides, the CDR3 is TGTGCCAGCAGTCCGGACCCAGGGCAGCCCCAGCATTTT. Amino acid sequence: CASSPDPGQPQHF.